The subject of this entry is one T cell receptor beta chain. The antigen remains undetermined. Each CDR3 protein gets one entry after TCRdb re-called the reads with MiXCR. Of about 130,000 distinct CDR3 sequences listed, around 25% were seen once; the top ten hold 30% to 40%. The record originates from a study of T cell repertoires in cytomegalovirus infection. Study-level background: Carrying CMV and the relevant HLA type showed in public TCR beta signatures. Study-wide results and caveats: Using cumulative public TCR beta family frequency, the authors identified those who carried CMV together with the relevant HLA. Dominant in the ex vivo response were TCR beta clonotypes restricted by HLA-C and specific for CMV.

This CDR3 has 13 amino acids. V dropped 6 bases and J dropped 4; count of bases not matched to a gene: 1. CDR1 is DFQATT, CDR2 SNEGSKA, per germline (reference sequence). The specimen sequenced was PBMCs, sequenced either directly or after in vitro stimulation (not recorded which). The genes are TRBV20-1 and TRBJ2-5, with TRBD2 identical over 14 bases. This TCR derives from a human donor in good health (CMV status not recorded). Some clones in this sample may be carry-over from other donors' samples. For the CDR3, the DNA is TGCAGTGCAGGACTAGCGGGAGGAGAGACCCAGTACTTC. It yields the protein CSAGLAGGETQYF.